One sample yielded the 2 T cell receptor beta chains listed below, sequenced in a study of response to subunit inactivated influenza vaccine. One entry per CDR3 protein, called by TCRdb with MiXCR from the RT-PCR reads. The sample includes around 580,000 distinct CDR3 sequences, 12% to 15% of them seen just once. The input for sequencing was PBMCs from blood, taken 12 days after vaccination. The receptors originated from a man aged 50 to 60 who received an inactivated influenza vaccine.

This clonotype was seen ten or more times. The chain couples TRBV12-3 or TRBV12-4 to TRBJ2-5, with 9 bases lining up with TRBD1. V lost 5 bases and J lost 3; bases outside the gene matches: 4. The CDR3 is made up of 14 amino acids. This CDR3 reads CASSPRTGEETQYF. The CDR3 DNA reads as TGTGCCAGCAGTCCGAGGACAGGGGAAGAGACCCAGTACTTC.

This clonotype was seen repeatedly, ten times or more. The chain carries TRBV9 and TRBJ1-1; 7 positions match TRBD1. V was clipped by 0 bases and J by 5 bases; unmatched bases: 10. In germline, CDR1 is SGDLS, CDR2 YYNGEE. This CDR3 region has 16 residues. The CDR3 region is CASSVGGGQPRTEAFF. DNA of the CDR3: TGTGCCAGCAGCGTAGGAGGGGGCCAGCCTCGGACTGAAGCTTTCTTT.